Reported below is one TCR beta chain. The antigen is undetermined. Run at survey level, the immunoSEQ assay was version v3.0. Sequencing set out to capture roughly 40,000-50,000 T-cell genomes per sample. TCRdb keeps only in-frame clones here, not all; method: immunoSEQ multiplex PCR. The table lists about 29,000 clones, around 80% of them singletons. Trimming took 3 bases from V and 3 from J; bases not matched to a gene: 2. The CDR3 length is 14 residues. Germline lookup yields CDR1 PRHDT and CDR2 FYEKMQ (reference sequence). The data derive from a study of long-term antiretroviral therapy in people with HIV. General observations from the study: The study found narrower CDR3 length ranges in HIV repertoires than in controls.

Every participant gave one or more pre-ART and two or more post-ART PBMC samples. Cryopreserved PBMC samples of roughly 0.85-11 million cells were used for DNA extraction. The TCR comes from a man younger than 35 with HIV. The chain has TRBV13 and TRBJ1-3; 7 nucleotides agree with TRBD1. The sequencing used unsorted PBMCs, collected 1.5 years before starting antiretroviral therapy. The CDR3 sequence: CASSLTGSGNTIYF. The CDR3 DNA sequence: TGTGCCAGCAGCTTGACAGGGAGTGGAAACACCATATATTTT. Variable domain in full (rest from reference TRBV13 and TRBJ1-3): AAGVIQSPRHLIKEKRETATLKCYPIPRHDTVYWYQQGPGQDPQFLISFYEKMQSDKGSIPDRFSAQQFSDYHSELNMSSLELGDSALYFCASSLTGSGNTIYFGEGSWLTVV.